This paragraph reports one T cell receptor (beta chain). Its antigen remains unknown. These data belong to a study of cytomegalovirus exposure and HLA in healthy donors. Overall study: The roughly 120 validation repertoires, a later analysis reported, used the same platform as the approximately 700 first-cohort repertoires.

Whole-study findings and limits: Subsequent analysis revealed that first-cohort TCR clusters tended to co-occur in the 110 or so validation repertoires.

Clones were read by immunoSEQ multiplex PCR, and TCRdb kept only the in-frame ones, dropping some. The sample carries approximately 97,000 clones, roughly 92% recorded once. The sequenced sample consisted of PBMCs. This clonotype was obtained from a woman under 40 in good health and CMV-seropositive.

The CDR3 region has the DNA TGTGCCAGCAGCTTACCCCCCGGGGGTCTCGGTGGGGAAAAACTGTTTTTT. Amino acids: CASSLPPGGLGGEKLFF. The genes are TRBV7-9 and TRBJ1-4, with a tentative D call TRBD1 (5 bases). V lost 2 bases and J lost 8, with 21 bases in between. Germline V gives CDR1 SEHNR, CDR2 FQNEAQ (reference sequence). This CDR3 contains 17 residues.